This record looks at one T cell receptor beta chain sequence and its context. This record comes from a study of shared clonotypes between healthy human individuals. Per germline, CDR1 KGHSH and CDR2 LQKENI. Trimming left V 5 bases short and J 3 bases short, with 13 bases between. The CDR3 consists of 14 residues. Profiled with immunoSEQ multiplex PCR; TCRdb holds only in-frame clones, not every one. The sample carries about 2.4 million clones, over 85% recorded once. This TCR came from a young man in good health. Some clones in this sample may be carry-over from other donors' samples. The chain carries TRBV18 and TRBJ2-5; D ambiguous. The sequenced sample was naive CD4+ T cells from PBMCs. As for subset: CD45RA+ positively selected. CDR3 sequence: CASSVSYAEETQYF. In nucleotides, the CDR3 is TGTGCCAGCTCAGTTTCTTATGCTGAAGAGACCCAGTACTTC.